The rows below give T cell receptor beta chains drawn from one sample of a study of T cell repertoires in ileal Crohn's disease. Libraries were prepared by immunoSEQ multiplex PCR; TCRdb keeps only in-frame clonotypes and omits some of them. The data hold over 8,500 clones, with more than 80% observed a single time. The sample taken for sequencing was ileal tissue. Receptors were obtained from an adult with Crohn's disease. Each CDR3 is given with its conserved first and last residue. D genes are given only for firm matches. Clone size appears in some rows only: once, few, many, or a class for an expanded clone.

TRBJ2-1	.	TRBV27	TRBD1	CASTLTRGHEQFF	TGTGCCAGCACCTTAACCAGGGGGCATGAGCAGTTCTTC
TRBJ2-5	.	TRBV29-1	.	CSVGDRWTEETQYF	TGCAGCGTCGGAGATCGATGGACAGAAGAGACCCAGTACTTC
TRBJ1-4	.	TRBV4-2	.	CASSARKGGNGEKLFF	TGTGCCAGCAGCGCCCGAAAAGGCGGGAATGGTGAAAAACTGTTTTTT
TRBJ2-1	.	TRBV7-7	.	CASSLDSRSDEQFF	TGTGCTAGCAGCTTAGACTCTAGGAGCGATGAGCAGTTCTTC
TRBJ1-2	.	TRBV28	TRBD1	CASSLGQGYGYTF	TGTGCCAGCAGTCTAGGACAGGGTTATGGCTACACCTTC
TRBJ2-7	.	TRBV7-3	TRBD1	CASSRGDSGEQYF	TGTGCCAGCAGCCGAGGGGACAGCGGTGAGCAGTACTTC
TRBJ1-2	.	TRBV5-1	.	CASRDFYGYTF	TGCGCCAGCCGGGATTTCTATGGCTACACCTTC
TRBJ2-1	.	TRBV10-3	TRBD1	CAISSLTGDEQFF	TGTGCCATCAGCTCATTAACAGGGGATGAGCAGTTCTTC
TRBJ2-5	.	TRBV7-3	TRBD2	CASSSQIAASGRPHF	TGTGCCAGCAGCTCCCAGATCGCGGCTAGCGGGAGGCCCCACTTC
TRBJ1-2	.	TRBV4-1	.	CASSQDPGDYGYTF	TGCGCCAGCAGCCAAGACCCGGGGGACTATGGCTACACCTTC
TRBJ2-6	.	TRBV5-1	.	CASSLQGTQSWANVLTF	TGCGCCAGCAGCCTACAGGGAACTCAATCTTGGGCCAACGTCCTGACTTTC
TRBJ1-1	.	TRBV5-1	TRBD1	CASSWGQGNTEAFF	TGCGCCAGCAGCTGGGGACAGGGGAACACTGAAGCTTTCTTT
TRBJ2-3	.	TRBV2	TRBD1	CASSEGQGNTDTQYF	TGTGCCAGCAGTGAGGGACAGGGGAACACAGATACGCAGTATTTT
TRBJ2-7	once	TRBV15	.	CATSRDPGSYEQYF	TGTGCCACCAGCAGAGATCCGGGGTCCTACGAGCAGTACTTC
TRBJ1-4	once	TRBV7-9	.	CASSETGKGSEKLFF	TGTGCCAGCAGCGAAACAGGGAAGGGTAGTGAAAAACTGTTTTTT
TRBJ2-7	.	TRBV27	TRBD1	CASSAGTGYYEQYF	TGTGCCAGCAGTGCGGGGACAGGGTACTACGAGCAGTACTTC
TRBJ1-4	once	TRBV11-2	.	CASSFSGYGNEKLFF	TGTGCCAGCAGCTTTTCGGGGTATGGTAATGAAAAACTGTTTTTT
TRBJ2-1	.	TRBV29-1	.	CSVEDRAGNTDEQFF	TGCAGCGTTGAAGATCGAGCGGGTAACACAGATGAGCAGTTCTTC
TRBJ1-1	.	TRBV20-1	.	CSFDEGGEAFF	TGCAGTTTCGATGAAGGGGGAGAAGCTTTCTTT
TRBJ2-5	.	TRBV20-1	.	CSVLTRETQYF	TGCAGTGTCCTCACCAGAGAGACCCAGTACTTC
TRBJ2-3	.	TRBV7-3	.	CASSFIGRRDSSRGKTDTQYF	TGTGCCAGCAGCTTTATCGGACGGAGGGACAGCAGCCGGGGGAAGACAGATACGCAGTATTTT
TRBJ1-1	.	TRBV7-2	.	CASSLVPGDTEAFF	TGTGCCAGCAGCTTGGTCCCCGGGGACACTGAAGCTTTCTTT
TRBJ1-2	.	TRBV6-5	TRBD1	CASSYSGTGFDGYTF	TGTGCCAGCAGTTACTCGGGGACAGGGTTTGATGGCTACACCTTC
TRBJ2-7	.	TRBV21-1	.	CASSKGQGELGNEQYF	TGTGCCAGCAGCAAAGGACAGGGGGAACTTGGCAACGAGCAGTACTTC
TRBJ2-7	.	TRBV18	TRBD1	CASSPRTGQGDEQYF	TGTGCCAGCTCACCACGAACGGGACAGGGAGACGAGCAGTACTTC
TRBJ2-3	.	TRBV2	.	CASTRGRDTDTQYF	TGTGCCAGCACTCGAGGGAGAGACACAGATACGCAGTATTTT
TRBJ2-1	.	TRBV18	TRBD2	CASSPGLAGDNEQFF	TGTGCCAGCTCACCGGGACTAGCGGGAGACAATGAGCAGTTCTTC
TRBJ1-3	.	TRBV10-2	TRBD1	CASRGTGDSGNTIYF	TGCGCCAGCAGGGGGACAGGAGACTCTGGAAACACCATATATTTT
TRBJ2-1	few	TRBV2	.	CASSGPGLGMGEQFF	TGTGCCAGCAGTGGGCCGGGACTGGGCATGGGGGAGCAGTTCTTC